The 8 T cell receptor beta chains reported below all come from one sample, sequenced in a study of T-cell reconstitution after alpha-beta-depleted transplantation in children. Unique molecular identifiers were used in preparing the TCRbeta library. TCRdb recomputed calls from the PCR reads with MiXCR, one row per CDR3 protein. The sample lists some 340,000 distinct CDR3 sequences, approximately 10% occurring once. The sequences come from PBMCs from the stem cell graft donor, collected from the stem cell graft. Receptor source: a human donor who donated a stem cell graft to a child with acute lymphoblastic leukemia.

This clonotype was seen only a few times. Relative to the germline gene, one junction end is altered; a read error may explain this. V and J are TRBV12-3 or TRBV12-4 and TRBJ2-1; TRBD2 matches at 7 bases. This CDR3 is 16 amino acids long. CDR3 protein: CASRLARSGLNNEQFF. The DNA of the CDR3 is TGTGCCAGCAGATTAGCCCGTAGCGGGTTGAACAATGAGCAGTTCTTC.

This clonotype was seen ten or more times. The chain joins TRBV5-1 to TRBJ2-7, with D possibly being TRBD1 or TRBD2 (5 bases each). Germline CDR1 and CDR2: SGHRS and YFSETQ. The ends were cut back, 3 bases at V and 7 bases at J, with 17 bases in the middle. CDR3 length: 14 amino acids. CDR3 nucleotide sequence: TGCGCCAGCAGCTGGGTAGGGGTCTCGGGAGAGCAGTACTTC. As protein: CASSWVGVSGEQYF.

This clonotype occurred a few times. The chain employs TRBV6-2 or TRBV6-3 and TRBJ2-7; D remains ambiguous. The CDR3 totals 13 residues. Germline CDR1 MNHEY, CDR2 SVGEGT. V lost 7 bases and J 3 bases, leaving 13 bases between the germline ends. Here the CDR3 DNA reads TGTGCCAGCACAATACCGGGTAGCTACGAGCAGTACTTC. It encodes CASTIPGSYEQYF.

This clonotype was recorded at least ten times. Sequence at one end of the junction differs from germline and may be a read error. The genes are TRBV7-7 and TRBJ2-1; unclear D gene. Germline CDR1 SSHAT, CDR2 FNYEAQ (reference sequence). The CDR3 runs to 17 residues. CDR3 sequence (DNA): TGTGCTAGCAGCTTGAGAGAGGACCCCTACCTACTCAATGAGCAGTTCTTC. Protein product: CASSLREDPYLLNEQFF.

The rearrangement links TRBV20-1 to TRBJ2-7; D not resolved. The V and J ends lost 5 bases and 0 bases respectively, with 14 bases between them. The V gene's germline CDR1 is DFQATT and CDR2 SNEGSKA (reference sequence). The CDR3 covers 14 residues. CDR3 DNA sequence: TGCAGTGCTCCCCTCTTGGGAAACTCCTACGAGCAGTACTTC. Translating gives CSAPLLGNSYEQYF.

The V call is TRBV29-1, the J call TRBJ2-3, with D uncertain. CDR1 is SQVTM, CDR2 ANQGSEA, per germline. Trimming left V 4 bases short and J 3 bases short, with 11 bases between. The CDR3 consists of 13 residues. The CDR3 nucleotides are TGCAGCGTTGCAATCGACGCAACAGATACGCAGTATTTT. Amino acid sequence: CSVAIDATDTQYF.

The V gene is TRBV19, the J gene TRBJ2-5, with a possible D match to TRBD1 (6 bases). CDR1 and CDR2 from the germline V gene are LNHDA and SQIVND (reference sequence). V was pared by 4 bases and J by 2 bases, with 17 bases between. The CDR3 covers 16 residues. CDR3 coding DNA: TGTGCCAGTAGTACAGGCCGGGACATTCTACAAGAGACCCAGTACTTC. It yields the protein CASSTGRDILQETQYF.

This clonotype was seen at least ten times. The chain couples TRBV15 to TRBJ2-2, with D possibly being TRBD1 (5 bases). Trimming stripped 2 bases from V and 4 bases from J, with 14 bases between. The CDR3 runs to 16 residues. In germline, CDR1 is LNHNV, CDR2 YYDKDF (reference sequence). CDR3 coding DNA: TGTGCCACCAGCAGAAGAATGGGGCTGGGCACCGGGGAGCTGTTTTTT. Amino acid sequence: CATSRRMGLGTGELFF. Filled out from reference TRBV15 and TRBJ2-2, the complete variable domain reads DAMVIQNPRYQVTQFGKPVTLSCSQTLNHNVMYWYQQKSSQAPKLLFHYYDKDFNNEADTPDNFQSRRPNTSFCFLDIRSPGLGDTAMYLCATSRRMGLGTGELFFGEGSRLTVL.